The rows below give T cell receptor beta chains drawn from one sample of a study of radiation and T cells in renal cell carcinoma. Sequencing was performed with immunoSEQ multiplex PCR; in TCRdb, only in-frame clones are kept and a portion is missing. Of more than 60,000 clones detected, 70% to 90% appear once; the ten largest clones hold more than 2%. The sequencing here drew on blood, taken from a patient whose treatment included radiotherapy and nephrectomy. These receptors all come from a woman aged 55-70 years with renal cell carcinoma. The CDR3 runs from the conserved cysteine through the conserved F or W. Fields, in order: J gene, clone size, D gene, V gene, CDR3 protein, CDR3 DNA. A D gene is named only where the DNA matches it firmly. Part of the rows lack a size; the others show once, few, many or a class for expanded clones.

j_call: TRBJ2-4; clone_size: -; d_call: TRBD1; v_call: TRBV6-6; cdr3_aa: CASRRGQSNIQYF; cdr3_nt: TGTGCCAGCAGGAGGGGACAGTCAAACATTCAGTACTTC
j_call: TRBJ1-6; clone_size: -; d_call: -; v_call: TRBV5-1; cdr3_aa: CASSLAGDSPLHF; cdr3_nt: TGCGCCAGCAGCTTGGCCGGGGATTCACCCCTCCACTTT
j_call: TRBJ2-2; clone_size: -; d_call: -; v_call: TRBV10-2; cdr3_aa: CASSESNLKLFF; cdr3_nt: TGCGCCAGCAGTGAGTCGAATTTGAAGCTGTTTTTT
j_call: TRBJ2-1; clone_size: -; d_call: TRBD1; v_call: TRBV5-1; cdr3_aa: CASSPGQADNEQFF; cdr3_nt: TGCGCCAGCAGCCCCGGACAGGCAGACAATGAGCAGTTCTTC
j_call: TRBJ2-3; clone_size: -; d_call: -; v_call: TRBV7-2; cdr3_aa: CASSLAGGGAGLMDTQYF; cdr3_nt: TGTGCCAGCAGCTTAGCCGGTGGGGGGGCCGGTTTGATGGATACGCAGTATTTT
j_call: TRBJ1-1; clone_size: -; d_call: -; v_call: TRBV6-5; cdr3_aa: CASSSPGGGGPEAFF; cdr3_nt: TGTGCCAGCAGTTCCCCCGGTGGGGGAGGGCCTGAAGCTTTCTTT
j_call: TRBJ1-5; clone_size: -; d_call: -; v_call: TRBV6-6; cdr3_aa: CASSTSGVSNQPQHF; cdr3_nt: TGTGCCAGCAGTACTTCAGGAGTTAGCAATCAGCCCCAGCATTTT
j_call: TRBJ1-3; clone_size: -; d_call: -; v_call: TRBV6-5; cdr3_aa: CASSYSGGALGNTIYF; cdr3_nt: TGTGCCAGCAGTTACTCGGGGGGAGCTCTGGGGAACACCATATATTTT
j_call: TRBJ2-6; clone_size: -; d_call: TRBD1; v_call: TRBV7-3; cdr3_aa: CASSAGTGASGANVLTF; cdr3_nt: TGTGCCAGCAGCGCCGGGACAGGTGCCTCTGGGGCCAACGTCCTGACTTTC
j_call: TRBJ2-2; clone_size: -; d_call: -; v_call: TRBV5-6; cdr3_aa: CASSLGVNTGELFF; cdr3_nt: TGTGCCAGCAGCTTGGGGGTGAACACCGGGGAGCTGTTTTTT
j_call: TRBJ2-3; clone_size: once; d_call: TRBD1; v_call: TRBV7-2; cdr3_aa: CASSSPTGANTDTQYF; cdr3_nt: TGTGCCAGCAGCTCCCCCACAGGGGCGAACACAGATACGCAGTATTTT
j_call: TRBJ2-7; clone_size: -; d_call: TRBD1; v_call: TRBV30; cdr3_aa: CAWSQGQGEKVEQYF; cdr3_nt: TGTGCCTGGAGCCAAGGACAGGGGGAAAAGGTCGAGCAGTACTTC
j_call: TRBJ2-7; clone_size: -; d_call: TRBD2; v_call: TRBV5-5; cdr3_aa: CASSWGLAGSYEQYF; cdr3_nt: TGTGCCAGCAGTTGGGGCCTAGCGGGGTCCTACGAGCAGTACTTC